The T cell receptor beta chain under discussion was sequenced for a study of blood T cell repertoires in COVID-19. Assay: immunoSEQ multiplex PCR; the TCRdb copy retains only in-frame clones and omits some. This repertoire shows 200,000 to 250,000 clones, roughly 84% found once; its top ten account for approximately 6.5%. The CDR3 loop spans 14 amino acids. The germline V gene encodes CDR1 SGHAT and CDR2 FQNNGV. V dropped 3 bases and J dropped 0; count of bases not matched to a gene: 1. The rearrangement uses TRBV11-2 and TRBJ2-5, with 7 bases identical to TRBD2. This clonotype originated in a woman between 40 and 55 years old who had recovered from COVID-19. Sequenced input: PBMCs or T cells enriched from blood (not recorded which). For the CDR3, the DNA is TGTGCCAGCAGCTTTACTAGCGACCAAGAGACCCAGTACTTC. It yields the protein CASSFTSDQETQYF.